This is a list of T cell receptor beta chains from one sample in a study of blood T cell repertoires in COVID-19. Measured with immunoSEQ multiplex PCR; TCRdb has only the in-frame clones, and not every one. The sample lists about 190,000 clones, 75% to 80% occurring once. The sample consisted of peripheral blood. These receptors all stem from a woman aged 70-85 years with acute or convalescent COVID-19. CDR3s leave out the opening cysteine and the closing phenylalanine or tryptophan. D genes are given only for firm matches.

v_gene	j_gene	d_gene	CDR3aa
TRBV11-2	TRBJ2-3	TRBD2	ASSRGLAGGGTDTQY
TRBV6-5	TRBJ2-1	TRBD2	ASALAGIAYNEQF
TRBV5-1	TRBJ2-3	NA	ASRGAGGTDTQY
TRBV4-1	TRBJ2-2	NA	ASSQVLTGELF
TRBV30	TRBJ1-5	TRBD1	AWGQGANQPQH
TRBV6-2/TRBV6-3	TRBJ2-7	TRBD1	ASSYVRGRDTLEYEQY
TRBV11-2	TRBJ2-7	TRBD2	ASSRYLGTSDEQY
TRBV29-1	TRBJ2-7	TRBD2	SARREGLPSEQY
TRBV10-1	TRBJ2-3	TRBD2	ASRGGKPGDTQY
TRBV2	TRBJ1-4	TRBD1	ASSADRGTNEKLF
TRBV18	TRBJ1-1	TRBD1	ASSPWTTGGGLNTEAF
TRBV12-5	TRBJ2-1	NA	ASGQGTIDNEQF
TRBV21-1	TRBJ1-1	NA	AGTRSNRGSTEAF
TRBV2	TRBJ2-7	NA	ASKQLSYEQY
TRBV14	TRBJ1-3	NA	ASSPWGRGGNTIY
TRBV7-9	TRBJ1-2	NA	ASSLGRVNGYT
TRBV6-5	TRBJ1-6	TRBD1	ASSPDRLNSPLH
TRBV4-1	TRBJ2-2	NA	ASSQEGRSGHTGELF
TRBV5-6	TRBJ2-7	TRBD1	ASTITGGASGEQY
TRBV19	TRBJ2-7	NA	ASRAPSSYEQY
TRBV10-3	TRBJ2-7	TRBD2	AISEGLVPYEQY
TRBV29-1	TRBJ2-7	NA	SVATSYEQY
TRBV19	TRBJ2-5	TRBD1	ASKGQGTQETQY
TRBV3-1/TRBV3-2	TRBJ2-3	NA	ASSPLGGGSTDTQY
TRBV5-4	TRBJ2-1	TRBD2	ASSRLLAGGPNEQF
TRBV4-1	TRBJ2-3	TRBD2	ASSPLRAGGTDTQY
TRBV7-3	TRBJ2-1	NA	ASSLLSGGEQF
TRBV30	TRBJ2-2	NA	AWSGGSNTGELF
TRBV9	TRBJ2-7	TRBD2	ASSGEDRAGFISYEQY
TRBV3-1/TRBV3-2	TRBJ2-1	NA	ASSPISGSYNEQF
TRBV5-1	TRBJ2-3	NA	ASSLGEGADTQY
TRBV4-1	TRBJ1-2	NA	ASSQDHPTTGAGVYGYT
TRBV11-2	TRBJ2-3	NA	ASSFLGVVTQY
TRBV5-1	TRBJ1-3	NA	ASSLVGGARGNTIY
TRBV7-9	TRBJ1-1	NA	ASSFTGSRAF
TRBV12-3/TRBV12-4	TRBJ2-7	NA	ASSPTGSGEQY